This TCR beta chain was obtained from a study of blood T cell repertoires in COVID-19. Overall study context: Italy, Spain and the United States were the sources of the convalescent and acute COVID-19 samples.

The data were produced by immunoSEQ multiplex PCR, yet TCRdb's version contains in-frame clones alone and is incomplete. Seen here are about 300,000 clones, roughly 90% observed once, and the top ten hold roughly 2.3%. J was trimmed by 3 bases and V by 1 base; bases with no gene match: 4. The germline V gene has CDR1 SNHLY and CDR2 FYNNEI. CDR3 length: 15 residues. V is TRBV2 and J is TRBJ2-7, with TRBD2 matching 9 bases. The source material was peripheral blood. This TCR derives from a woman younger than 45 with COVID-19, enrolled during active disease. The CDR3 protein is CASSEGLAGIYEQYF. The DNA of the CDR3 is TGTGCCAGCAGTGAAGGGCTAGCGGGAATCTACGAGCAGTACTTC.